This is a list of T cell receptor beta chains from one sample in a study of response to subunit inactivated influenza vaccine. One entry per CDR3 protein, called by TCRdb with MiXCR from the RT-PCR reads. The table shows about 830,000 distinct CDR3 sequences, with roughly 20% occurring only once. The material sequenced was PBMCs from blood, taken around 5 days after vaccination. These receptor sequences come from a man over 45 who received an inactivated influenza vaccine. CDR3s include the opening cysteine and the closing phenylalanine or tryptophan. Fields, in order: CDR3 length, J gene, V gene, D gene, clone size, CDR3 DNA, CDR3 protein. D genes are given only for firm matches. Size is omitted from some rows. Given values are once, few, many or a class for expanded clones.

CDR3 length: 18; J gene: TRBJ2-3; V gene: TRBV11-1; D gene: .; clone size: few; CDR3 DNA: TGTGCCAGCAGCTCCTCGGTACTTAGAGGGGAAAGTGCAGATACGCAGTATTTT; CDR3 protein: CASSSSVLRGESADTQYF
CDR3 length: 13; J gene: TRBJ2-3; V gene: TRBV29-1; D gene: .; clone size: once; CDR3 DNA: TGCAGCGTTGACGGGGGGCGCCAAGATACGCAGTATTTT; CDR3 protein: CSVDGGRQDTQYF
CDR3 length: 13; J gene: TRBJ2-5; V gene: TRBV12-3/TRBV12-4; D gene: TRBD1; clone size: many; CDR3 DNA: TGTGCCAGCAGGGGGACAGCCCAAGAGACCCAGTACTTC; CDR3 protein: CASRGTAQETQYF
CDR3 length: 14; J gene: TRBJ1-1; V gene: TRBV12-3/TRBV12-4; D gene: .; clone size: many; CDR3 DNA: TGTGCCAGCAGTTCCGACAGGCTGAACACTGAAGCTTTCTTT; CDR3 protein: CASSSDRLNTEAFF
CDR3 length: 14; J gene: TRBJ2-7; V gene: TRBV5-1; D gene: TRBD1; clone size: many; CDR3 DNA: TGCGCCAGCAGCTTCGGGACAGATTACTACGAGCAGTACTTC; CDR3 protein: CASSFGTDYYEQYF
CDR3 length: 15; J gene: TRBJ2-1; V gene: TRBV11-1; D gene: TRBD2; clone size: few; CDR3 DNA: TGTGCCAGCAGCTTAAGCGAGCGGGGGTACAATGAGCAGTTCTTC; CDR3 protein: CASSLSERGYNEQFF
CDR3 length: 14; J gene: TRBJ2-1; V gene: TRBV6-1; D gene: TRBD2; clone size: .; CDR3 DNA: TGTGCCAGCAGTGAGTCCCTGGGTGGCGGGAGAGCTTTCTTC; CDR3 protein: CASSESLGGGRAFF
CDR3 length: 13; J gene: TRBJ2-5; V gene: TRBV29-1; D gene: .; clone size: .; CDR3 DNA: TGCAGCGTCCCCACGGAAGGGGGAATGACCCAGTACTTC; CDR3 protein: CSVPTEGGMTQYF
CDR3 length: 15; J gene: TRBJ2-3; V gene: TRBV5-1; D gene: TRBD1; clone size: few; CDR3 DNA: TGCGCCAGCAGCACAAGACAGGGGTTCACAGATACGCAGTATTTT; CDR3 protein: CASSTRQGFTDTQYF
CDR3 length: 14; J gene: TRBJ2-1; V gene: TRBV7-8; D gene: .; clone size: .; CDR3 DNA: TGTGCCAGCAGCTCACGCGGAGACTACAATGAGCAGTTCTTC; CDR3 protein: CASSSRGDYNEQFF
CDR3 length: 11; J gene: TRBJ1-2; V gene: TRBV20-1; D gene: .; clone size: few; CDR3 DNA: TGCAGTGCCGCTACAGGGACCGGCTACTCCTTC; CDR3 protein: CSAATGTGYSF
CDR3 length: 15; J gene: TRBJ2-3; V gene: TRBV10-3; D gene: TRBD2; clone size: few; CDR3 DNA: TGTGCCATCAGATTATCTAGCGGTAGCACAGATACGCAGTATTTT; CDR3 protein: CAIRLSSGSTDTQYF
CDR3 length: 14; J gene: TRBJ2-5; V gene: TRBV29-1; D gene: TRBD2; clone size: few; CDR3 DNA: TGCAGCGGCGGGACTAGCGGGATTCTGGAGACCCAGTACTTC; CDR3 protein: CSGGTSGILETQYF
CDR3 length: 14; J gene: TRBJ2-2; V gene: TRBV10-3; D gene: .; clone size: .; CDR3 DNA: TGTGCCATCAGTGAGTCGATGCGGGCCGGGGAGCTGTTTTTT; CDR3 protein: CAISESMRAGELFF
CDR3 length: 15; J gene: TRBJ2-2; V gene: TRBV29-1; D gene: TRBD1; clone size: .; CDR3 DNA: TGCAGCGTTGAAGGGACAGGGACGAACACCGGGGAGCTGTTTTTT; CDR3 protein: CSVEGTGTNTGELFF
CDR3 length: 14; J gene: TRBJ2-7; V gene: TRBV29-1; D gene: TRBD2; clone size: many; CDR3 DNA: TGCAGCGTCAGAGCGGGAGGGGTGCCGGGCGAGCAGTACTTC; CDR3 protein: CSVRAGGVPGEQYF
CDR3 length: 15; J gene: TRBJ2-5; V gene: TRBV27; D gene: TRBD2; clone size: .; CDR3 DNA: TGTGCCAGCAGTTTGGGGACTACCACAGGAGAGACCCAGTACTTC; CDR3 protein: CASSLGTTTGETQYF
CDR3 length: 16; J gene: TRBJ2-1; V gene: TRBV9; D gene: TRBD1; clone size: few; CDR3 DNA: TGTGCCAGCAGCCCACAGGGGGCTCTCCCCTACAATGAGCAGTTCTTC; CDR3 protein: CASSPQGALPYNEQFF
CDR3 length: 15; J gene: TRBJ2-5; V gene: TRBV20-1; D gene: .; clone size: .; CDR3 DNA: TGCAGTGCTGACAATCTACAGGGTAAAGGGGAGACCCAGTACTTC; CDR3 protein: CSADNLQGKGETQYF
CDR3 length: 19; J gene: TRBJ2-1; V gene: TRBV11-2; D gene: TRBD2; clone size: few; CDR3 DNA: TGTGCCAGCAGCTTAGTCCTAGCGGGAGGGCCAGGAAGCTACAATGAGCAGTTCTTC; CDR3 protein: CASSLVLAGGPGSYNEQFF
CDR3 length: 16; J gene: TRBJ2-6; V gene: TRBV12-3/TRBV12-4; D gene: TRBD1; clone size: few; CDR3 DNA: TGTGCCAGCAGTCCGGACAGGAACTCTGGGGCCAACGTCCTGACTTTC; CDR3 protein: CASSPDRNSGANVLTF
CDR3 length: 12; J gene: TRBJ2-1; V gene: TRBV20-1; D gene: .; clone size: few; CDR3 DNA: TGCAGTGCTAGAGCCGGAAACAATGAGCAGTTCTTC; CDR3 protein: CSARAGNNEQFF
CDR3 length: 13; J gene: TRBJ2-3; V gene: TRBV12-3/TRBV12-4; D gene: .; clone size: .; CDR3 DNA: TGTGCCAGCAGGTATGGGAGCACAGATGCGCAGTATTTT; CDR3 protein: CASRYGSTDAQYF
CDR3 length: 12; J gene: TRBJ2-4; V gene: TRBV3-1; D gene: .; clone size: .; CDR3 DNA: TGTGCCAGCAGCCAAAGTTCGGATATTCAGTACTTC; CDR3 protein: CASSQSSDIQYF
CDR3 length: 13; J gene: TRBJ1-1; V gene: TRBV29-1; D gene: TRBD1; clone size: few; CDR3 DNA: TGCAGCGTCGGGACAGGGAAGAACACTGAAGCTTTCTTT; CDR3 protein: CSVGTGKNTEAFF
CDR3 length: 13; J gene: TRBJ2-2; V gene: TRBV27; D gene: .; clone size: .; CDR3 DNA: TGTGCCAGCAGCCCCTTTTTTGGTGGGGAGCTGTTTTTT; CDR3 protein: CASSPFFGGELFF
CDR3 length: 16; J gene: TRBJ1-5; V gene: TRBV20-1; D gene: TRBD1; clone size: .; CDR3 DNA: TGCAGTGCTAGATGGACAGGGGGATATAGCAATCAGCCCCAGCATTTT; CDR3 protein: CSARWTGGYSNQPQHF
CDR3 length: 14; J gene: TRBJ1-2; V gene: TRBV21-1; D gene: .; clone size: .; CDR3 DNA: TGTGCCAGCTTGACGCGTGGGGTGAACTATGGCTACACCTTC; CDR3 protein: CASLTRGVNYGYTF
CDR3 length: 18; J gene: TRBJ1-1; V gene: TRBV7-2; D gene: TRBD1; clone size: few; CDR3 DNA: TGTGCCAGCAGCTTAGCCCTACCGCCGGGACAGGGGTCCACTGAAGCTTTCTTT; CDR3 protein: CASSLALPPGQGSTEAFF
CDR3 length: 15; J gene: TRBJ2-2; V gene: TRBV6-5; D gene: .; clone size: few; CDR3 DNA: TGTGCCAGCAGTTACCGGAGCCATAACACCGGGGAGCTGTTTTTT; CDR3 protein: CASSYRSHNTGELFF
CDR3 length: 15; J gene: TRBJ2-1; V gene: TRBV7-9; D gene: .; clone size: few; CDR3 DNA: TGTGCCAGCAGCTTAGCGACAGCCAGGGGCAATGAGCAGTTCTTC; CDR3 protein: CASSLATARGNEQFF
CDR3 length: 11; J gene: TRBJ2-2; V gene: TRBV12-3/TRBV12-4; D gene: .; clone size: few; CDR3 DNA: TGTGCCAGCTTAGGGGTCGGGGAGCTGTTTTTT; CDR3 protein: CASLGVGELFF
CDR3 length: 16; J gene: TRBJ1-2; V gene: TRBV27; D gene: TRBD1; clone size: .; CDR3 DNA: TGTGCCAGCTCTTCGACGGAATTTACAGGGGGCTCGGGCTACACCTTC; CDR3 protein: CASSSTEFTGGSGYTF
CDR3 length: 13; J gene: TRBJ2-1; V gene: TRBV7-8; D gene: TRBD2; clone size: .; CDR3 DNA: TGTGCCAGCAGCTTAGGGCGGGGGAGGACGCAGTTCTTC; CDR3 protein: CASSLGRGRTQFF
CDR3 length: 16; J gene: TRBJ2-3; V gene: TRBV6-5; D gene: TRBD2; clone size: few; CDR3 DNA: TGTGCCAGCAGTTATCATAGCGGGGGGCCCACAGATACGCAGTATTTT; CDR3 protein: CASSYHSGGPTDTQYF
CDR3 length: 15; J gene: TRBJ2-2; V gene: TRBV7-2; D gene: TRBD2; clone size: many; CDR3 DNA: TGTGCCAGCAGATCCGGGACTAGCCTAACCGGGGAGCTGTTTTTT; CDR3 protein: CASRSGTSLTGELFF